The 8 T cell receptor beta chains given below trace back to one sample, sequenced in a study of cytomegalovirus exposure and HLA in healthy donors. It was with 60 Vbeta and 13 Jbeta primers that the PCR ran. The protocol was immunoSEQ multiplex PCR, while the TCRdb copy is restricted to in-frame clones and leaves out a portion. Of roughly 150,000 clones in the sample, roughly 83% were seen once. The sequenced sample consisted of PBMCs. The receptors derive from a boy aged 2 to 10 in good health and CMV-seronegative.

The chain has TRBV6-1 and TRBJ2-5; tentative D call: TRBD1 (6 bases). The CDR3 totals 14 residues. Trimming stripped 5 bases from V and 1 base from J, with 11 bases between. CDR1 MNHNS and CDR2 SASEGT come from the germline V gene. The CDR3 DNA follows: TGTGCCAGCAGTTGGACAGTCCCCCAAGAGACCCAGTACTTC. Protein sequence: CASSWTVPQETQYF.

This clone has only one observation. The chain employs TRBV6-1 and TRBJ2-5; 9 nucleotides line up with TRBD2. CDR1 and CDR2 (germline): MNHNS, SASEGT. V trimming: 3 bases; J trimming: 4 bases; junction bases outside the gene matches: 21. The CDR3 loop spans 20 amino acids. The CDR3 reads CASSDPGVGLAGPRRETQYF. The CDR3 region has the DNA TGTGCCAGCAGTGACCCCGGAGTTGGGCTAGCGGGGCCGAGGAGAGAGACCCAGTACTTC.

The chain is built from TRBV19 and TRBJ1-5; 7 bases are shared with TRBD1. This CDR3 region has 16 residues. J lost 0 bases, V lost 2 bases, and 4 bases had no gene match. Per the germline V gene, CDR1 is LNHDA and CDR2 is SQIVND (reference sequence). CDR3 nucleotides: TGTGCCAGTAGTATATCGGGACAGACTAGCAATCAGCCCCAGCATTTT. Amino acids: CASSISGQTSNQPQHF.

The rearrangement joins TRBV6-1 to TRBJ1-1, with TRBD1 matching over 7 bases. V lost 7 bases and J lost 4; bases outside the gene matches: 9. Germline V gene sequence: CDR1 MNHNS, CDR2 SASEGT. The CDR3 has 14 residues. This CDR3 reads CASTTRQGGTEAFF. CDR3 DNA: TGTGCCAGCACGACTCGACAGGGAGGCACTGAAGCTTTCTTT.

This chain connects TRBV30 to TRBJ1-4; D is unclear. Germline CDR1 and CDR2: GTSNPN and SVGIG (reference sequence). Between the trimmed V and J ends, which lost 5 bases and 3 bases, there was a span of 10 bases. The CDR3 is made up of 13 amino acids. The CDR3 DNA sequence: TGTGCCTGGGGAACCGGGGCTAATGAAAAACTGTTTTTT. Translation: CAWGTGANEKLFF.

This clone was observed a single time. The V call is TRBV2, the J call TRBJ2-3; 12 bases fit TRBD2. V trimming: 8 bases; J trimming: 4 bases; junction bases outside the gene matches: 19. The CDR3 has 19 amino acids. In germline, CDR1 is SNHLY, CDR2 FYNNEI. The chain's CDR3 is CASRITRVPRLAGADTQYF. The CDR3 nucleotides read TGTGCCAGCCGAATTACCCGCGTACCCCGACTAGCGGGGGCAGATACGCAGTATTTT.

The chain joins TRBV7-6 to TRBJ2-1, with TRBD2 as a possible D gene (5 bases). Germline V gene data show CDR1 as SGHVS and CDR2 as FNYEAQ. With 5 bases removed from V and 5 bases from J, the gap between germline ends came to 10 bases. The CDR3 is made up of 13 amino acids. In nucleotides, the CDR3 is TGTGCCAGCAGCGTCACTAGAAACAATGAGCAGTTCTTC. Protein sequence: CASSVTRNNEQFF.

This sequence joins TRBV30 and TRBJ2-3; TRBD1 matches at 7 bases. The J segment lost 2 bases and the V segment lost 2 bases, leaving 10 bases of the junction unmatched. The CDR3 length is 16 residues. Germline CDR1 GTSNPN, CDR2 SVGIG (reference sequence). In DNA form, the CDR3 reads TGTGCCTGGAGTAGTTATAGACAGGGATTCACAGATACGCAGTATTTT. As protein: CAWSSYRQGFTDTQYF.